This T cell receptor beta chain was obtained from a study of human T cells and chemical hapten exposure. Study overall: Donors were sensitized with 2% DPC on the upper inner arm. Largely, small differences in pooled library volume made per-sample TCR yields vary. Upper back patch tests used 0.01% DPC, scored after 6 days.

V was cut by 9 bases and J by 11 bases, with 13 bases left in between. CDR3 length: 10 amino acids. CDR1 and CDR2 from the germline V gene are WSHSY and SAAADI. This clonotype was seen only a few times. Library preparation tagged each individual cDNA molecule with a unique molecular identifier. In TCRdb, the RACE reads were re-called with MiXCR into one record per CDR3 protein. The sample has 250,000 to 300,000 distinct CDR3 sequences; 7.7% are singletons. Time point defined: pre-sensitization, week 0. Stated treatment: therapeutic diphenylcyclopropenone sensitization with weekly scalp DPC. The TCR sequence derives from a man aged 18-30 years with alopecia areata. Some clones in this sample may be carry-over from other donors' samples. J is TRBJ1-2 and V is TRBV10-2; no clear D. The sample consisted of whole blood, taken in connection with sensitization to the hapten diphenylcyclopropenone (DPC). The CDR3 sequence: CARVRRCYTF. CDR3 sequence (DNA): TGCGCCAGGGTCCGGCGGTGTTACACCTTC.